This section outlines one T cell receptor beta chain sequence together with its context. Its antigen is as yet unknown. The CD8 memory fraction combined CD45RO+ cells with TemRA cells (CCR7-negative CD45RA+). This entry comes from a study of shared clonotypes between healthy human individuals. Study-wide findings and caveats: Generally, naive subsets (rather than memory subsets) showed larger estimated richness. It was only blood that was sampled, and tissue repertoires likely differ.

V lost 2 bases and J lost 5, with 7 bases in between. CDR1 MNHNY and CDR2 SVGAGI come from the germline V gene (reference sequence). This CDR3 spans 12 amino acids. Only in-frame clones appear in the TCRdb table, and some are missing; sequencing was by immunoSEQ multiplex PCR. The table lists approximately 640,000 clones, 90% of them singletons. The V call is TRBV6-6, the J call TRBJ2-7; D gene uncertain. The sample comprised memory CD8+ T cells from PBMCs. Indicated subset: CD45RO+ cells pooled with CCR7-negative TemRA cells. The sequence was collected from a man younger than 35 in good health. Some clones in this sample may be carry-over from other donors' samples. The CDR3: CASSYGPNEQYF. The CDR3 region has the DNA TGTGCCAGCAGTTACGGGCCCAACGAGCAGTACTTC.